This TCR beta chain was recorded in a study of blood T cells in healthy people across ages. There are 15 residues in the CDR3. Germline V gives CDR1 MNHEY, CDR2 SMNVEV (reference sequence). Losses at the gene ends were 6 bases for V and 2 bases for J; bases not matched to a gene: 8. Study-wide findings and caveats: The percentage of naive T cells correlated strongly with TCR beta diversity. Compared with aged donors, long-lived donors showed fewer expanded clones, suggesting selection.

As for this clonotype: No antigen is known for it.

Using a J-beta primer mix together with a sample-barcoded 5' primer, a second PCR was run for roughly 7 to 12 cycles. TCRdb re-analysed the 5' RACE reads in MiXCR, keeping a single row per CDR3 protein. Of under 1,000,000 distinct CDR3 sequences detected, 35% to 60% appear once; the ten largest clones hold roughly 18%. This chain joins TRBV27 and TRBJ2-7, with 9 bases lining up with TRBD2. The sample comprised blood. This receptor was obtained from a man aged 80 or over in good health. CDR3 region: CASRALIAGAYEQYF. CDR3 in DNA: TGTGCCAGCAGGGCCCTGATAGCGGGAGCCTACGAGCAGTACTTC.